The 14 T cell receptor beta chains reported below all come from one sample, sequenced in a study of T cells expressing NK-cell markers (dated by TCRdb to the early 2020s). The library relied on 5' RACE. The reads were generated on an Illumina HiSeq 2000. TCRdb reprocessed the reads and lists each CDR3 protein sequence as a single entry, with no DNA. This sample's records show 450,000 to 600,000 distinct CDR3 sequences. In total, the top ten clones hold 3% to 4.5% of the sample. Sample: blood T cells: a sorted CD56 or NKG2C T cell subset, CD4+ or CD8+ T cells, or bulk PBMC T cells (not recorded which). The receptors stem from a young man in good health. Donor details come from another sample of the same person, matched by shared clones.

The rearrangement uses TRBV5-1 and TRBJ2-3; TCRdb's D gene call, TRBD2, goes unchecked for lack of DNA. CDR1 SGHRS and CDR2 YFSETQ come from the germline V gene. The CDR3 extends over 14 amino acids. CDR3: CASSRATGTDTQYF. Full variable domain (missing parts from reference TRBV5-1 and TRBJ2-3): KAGVTQTPRYLIKTRGQQVTLSCSPISGHRSVSWYQQTPGQGLQFLFEYFSETQRNKGNFPGRFSGRQFSNSRSEMNVSTLELGDSALYLCASSRATGTDTQYFGPGTRLTVL.

The chain employs TRBV12-3 or TRBV12-4 and TRBJ2-2. This CDR3 contains 13 residues. The CDR3 reads CASRGANTGELFF.

This chain uses TRBV5-1 with TRBJ2-1; there is no DNA to check the TCRdb D call of TRBD2. Germline-derived CDR1 and CDR2 are SGHRS and YFSETQ. There are 16 residues in the CDR3. This chain's CDR3 is CASSVPTSGIDNEQFF.

The chain recombines TRBV5-5 with TRBJ2-7; TCRdb designates TRBD1, a call that cannot be tested without DNA. This CDR3 spans 16 amino acids. Germline V gene sequence: CDR1 SGHKS, CDR2 YYEKEE (reference sequence). The CDR3 reads CASSLMRDRLTYEQYF.

The gene calls are TRBV20-1 and TRBJ2-1; the D gene TCRdb calls, TRBD1, cannot be checked with no DNA. This CDR3 has 14 residues. The V gene's germline CDR1 is DFQATT and CDR2 SNEGSKA (reference sequence). CDR3 sequence: CSAEAGQIVNEQFF.

J is TRBJ2-3 and V is TRBV2. The germline V gene has CDR1 SNHLY and CDR2 FYNNEI. CDR3 length: 15 residues. CDR3 region: CASSEWLAEKDTQYF.

The genes are TRBV4-2 and TRBJ2-1; TCRdb lists TRBD2, though no DNA is available to test this call. Germline loops: CDR1 LGHNA, CDR2 YNFKEQ. The CDR3 loop spans 14 amino acids. CDR3 sequence: CASSQSRTSNEQFF.

The rearrangement joins TRBV7-2 to TRBJ2-7; absent DNA, TCRdb's TRBD1 call cannot be checked. The CDR3 length is 17 residues. Germline CDR1 SGHTA, CDR2 FQGNSA. CDR3: CASSSGTGLPGYMEQYF.

This chain connects TRBV4-2 to TRBJ2-2; the TCRdb D gene call, TRBD2, has no DNA to confirm it. The CDR3 length is 17 residues. Germline V CDR1 and CDR2: LGHNA, YNFKEQ. The CDR3 sequence is CASSQLLVVGNTGELFF.

The chain uses TRBV12-3 or TRBV12-4 and TRBJ1-5. The CDR3 extends over 16 amino acids. CDR3 region: CASAQVGRPANQPQHF.

The chain carries TRBV7-6 and TRBJ2-7; TCRdb returns TRBD1, unconfirmable since there is no DNA. This CDR3 has 15 amino acids. Germline V lookup: CDR1 SGHVS, CDR2 FNYEAQ. CDR3 region: CASSLGDSPSYEQYF.

The chain combines TRBV29-1 with TRBJ1-3; the D call from TCRdb, TRBD1, cannot be confirmed without DNA. Germline CDR1 is SQVTM and CDR2 is ANQGSEA. This CDR3 is 15 amino acids long. The CDR3 sequence is CSVEVGVVSGNTIYF.

The genes are TRBV29-1 and TRBJ2-3. The CDR3 is 13 amino acids. CDR1 and CDR2 from the germline V gene are SQVTM and ANQGSEA. CDR3 sequence reads: CSVEGVTTDTQYF.

The chain couples TRBV6-1 to TRBJ2-3; TCRdb's D gene call, TRBD1, goes unchecked for lack of DNA. The CDR3 loop spans 15 amino acids. Germline CDR1 is MNHNS and CDR2 is SASEGT. CDR3 sequence reads: CASRKQGATTDTQYF.